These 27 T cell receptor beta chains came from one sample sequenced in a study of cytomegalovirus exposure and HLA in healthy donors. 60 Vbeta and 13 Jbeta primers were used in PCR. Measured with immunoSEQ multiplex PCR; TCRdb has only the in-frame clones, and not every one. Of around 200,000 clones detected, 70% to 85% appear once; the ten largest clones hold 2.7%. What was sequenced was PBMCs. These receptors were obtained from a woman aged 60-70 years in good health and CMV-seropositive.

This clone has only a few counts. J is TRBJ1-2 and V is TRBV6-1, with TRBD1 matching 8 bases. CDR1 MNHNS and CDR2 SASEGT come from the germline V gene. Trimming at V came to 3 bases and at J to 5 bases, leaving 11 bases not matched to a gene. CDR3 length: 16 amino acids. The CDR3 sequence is CASSEAGGYRAYGYTF. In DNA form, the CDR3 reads TGTGCCAGCAGTGAGGCAGGGGGCTACCGGGCTTATGGCTACACCTTC.

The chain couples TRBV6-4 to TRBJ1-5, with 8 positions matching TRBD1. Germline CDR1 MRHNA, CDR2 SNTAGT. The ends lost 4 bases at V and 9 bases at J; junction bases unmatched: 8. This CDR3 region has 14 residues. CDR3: CASSAGTGNRPQHF. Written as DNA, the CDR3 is TGTGCCAGCAGTGCCGGGACAGGCAATAGGCCCCAGCATTTT.

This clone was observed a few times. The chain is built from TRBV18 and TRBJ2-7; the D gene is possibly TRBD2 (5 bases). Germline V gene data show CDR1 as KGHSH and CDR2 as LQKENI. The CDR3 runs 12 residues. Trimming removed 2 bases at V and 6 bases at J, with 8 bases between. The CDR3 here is CASSPLGGEQYF. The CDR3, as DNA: TGTGCCAGCTCACCATTAGGAGGCGAGCAGTACTTC.

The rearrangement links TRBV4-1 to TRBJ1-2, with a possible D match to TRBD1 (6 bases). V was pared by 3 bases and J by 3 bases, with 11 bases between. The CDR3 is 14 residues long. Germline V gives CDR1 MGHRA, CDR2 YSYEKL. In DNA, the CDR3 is TGCGCCAGCAGCCAGGCCAGGGGAGACTATGGCTACACCTTC. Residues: CASSQARGDYGYTF.

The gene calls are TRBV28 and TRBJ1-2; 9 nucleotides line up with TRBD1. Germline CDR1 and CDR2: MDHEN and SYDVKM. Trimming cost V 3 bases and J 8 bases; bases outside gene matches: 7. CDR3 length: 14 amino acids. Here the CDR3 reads CASSFPGQGKGYTF. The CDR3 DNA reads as TGTGCCAGCAGTTTCCCGGGACAGGGAAAAGGCTACACCTTC.

The chain's CDR3 is CSVVEPGLGYNEQFF. The CDR3, as DNA: TGCAGCGTTGTCGAACCGGGACTAGGGTACAATGAGCAGTTCTTC. V usage is TRBV29-1 and J usage is TRBJ2-1; 8 bases are shared with TRBD2. The germline CDR1 and CDR2 sequences are SQVTM and ANQGSEA. The junction had 9 bases not matched to a gene; V was cut back by 4 bases and J by 4 bases. This CDR3 region has 15 residues.

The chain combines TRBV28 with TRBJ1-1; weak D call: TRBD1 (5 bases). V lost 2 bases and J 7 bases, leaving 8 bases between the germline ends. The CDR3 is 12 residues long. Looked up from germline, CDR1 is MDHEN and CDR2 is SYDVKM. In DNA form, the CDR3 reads TGTGCCAGCAGTTTACAGGGCAGTGAAGCTTTCTTT. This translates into CASSLQGSEAFF.

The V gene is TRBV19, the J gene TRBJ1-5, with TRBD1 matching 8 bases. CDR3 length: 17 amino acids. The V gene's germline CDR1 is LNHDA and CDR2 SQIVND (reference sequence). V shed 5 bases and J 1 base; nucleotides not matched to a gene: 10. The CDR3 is CASSANPGGFSNQPQHF. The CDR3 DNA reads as TGTGCCAGTAGTGCCAACCCAGGGGGCTTCAGCAATCAGCCCCAGCATTTT. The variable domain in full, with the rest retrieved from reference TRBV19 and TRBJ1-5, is DGGITQSPKYLFRKEGQNVTLSCEQNLNHDAMYWYRQDPGQGLRLIYYSQIVNDFQKGDIAEGYSVSREKKESFPLTVTSAQKNPTAFYLCASSANPGGFSNQPQHFGDGTRLSIL.

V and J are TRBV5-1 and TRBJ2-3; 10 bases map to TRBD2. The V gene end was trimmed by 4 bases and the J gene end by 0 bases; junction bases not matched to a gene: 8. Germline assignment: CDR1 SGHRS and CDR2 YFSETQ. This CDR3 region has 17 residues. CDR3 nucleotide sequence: TGCGCCAGCAGCCGAGGACTAGCGGTTTCTAGCACAGATACGCAGTATTTT. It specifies CASSRGLAVSSTDTQYF.

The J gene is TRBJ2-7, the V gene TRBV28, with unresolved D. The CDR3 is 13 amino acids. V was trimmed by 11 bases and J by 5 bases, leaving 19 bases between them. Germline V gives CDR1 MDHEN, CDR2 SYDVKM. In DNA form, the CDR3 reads TGTGCCGCATCAAGTCCAGGTCTTAACGAGCAGTACTTC. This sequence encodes CAASSPGLNEQYF.

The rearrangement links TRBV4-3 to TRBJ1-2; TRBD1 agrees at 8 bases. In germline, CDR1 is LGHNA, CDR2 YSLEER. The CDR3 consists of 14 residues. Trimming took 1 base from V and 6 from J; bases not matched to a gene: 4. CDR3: CASSQANRGDGYTF. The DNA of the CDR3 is TGCGCCAGCAGCCAAGCTAACAGGGGGGATGGCTACACCTTC.

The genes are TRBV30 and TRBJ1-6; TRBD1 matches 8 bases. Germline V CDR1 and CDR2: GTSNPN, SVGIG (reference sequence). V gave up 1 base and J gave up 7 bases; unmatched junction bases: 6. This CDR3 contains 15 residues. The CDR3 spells CAWSERTGRNSPLHF. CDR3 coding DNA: TGTGCCTGGAGTGAACGGACAGGGAGAAATTCACCCCTCCACTTT.

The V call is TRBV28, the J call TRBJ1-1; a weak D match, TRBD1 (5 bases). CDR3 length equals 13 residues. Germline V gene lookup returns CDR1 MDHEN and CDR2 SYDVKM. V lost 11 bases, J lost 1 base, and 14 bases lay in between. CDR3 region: CAVQGFGNTEAFF. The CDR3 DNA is TGTGCCGTTCAGGGATTCGGGAACACTGAAGCTTTCTTT.

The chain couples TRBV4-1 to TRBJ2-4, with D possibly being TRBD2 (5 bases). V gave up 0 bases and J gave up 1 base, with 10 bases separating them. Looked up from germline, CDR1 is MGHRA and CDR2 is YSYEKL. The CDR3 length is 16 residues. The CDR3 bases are TGCGCCAGCAGCCAAGACCGGGGATGGGCCAAAAACATTCAGTACTTC. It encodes CASSQDRGWAKNIQYF.

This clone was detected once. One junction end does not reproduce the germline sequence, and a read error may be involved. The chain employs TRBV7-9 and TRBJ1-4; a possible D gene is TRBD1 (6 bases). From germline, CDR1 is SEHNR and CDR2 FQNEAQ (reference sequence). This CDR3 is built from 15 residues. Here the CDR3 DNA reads TGTTCCAGCAGCTTAGTCGGCGAGGGGGTGGGAAAACTGTTTTTT. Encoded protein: CSSSLVGEGVGKLFF.

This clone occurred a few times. The CDR3 DNA reads TGTGCCAGCAGCAAGCAGCATTACAGCTCCTACGAGCAGTACTTC. Its translation is CASSKQHYSSYEQYF. This rearrangement joins TRBV27 to TRBJ2-7; D ambiguous. This CDR3 has 15 residues. Germline loops: CDR1 MNHEY, CDR2 SMNVEV (reference sequence). V dropped 6 bases and J dropped 0 bases, with 15 bases sitting between them.

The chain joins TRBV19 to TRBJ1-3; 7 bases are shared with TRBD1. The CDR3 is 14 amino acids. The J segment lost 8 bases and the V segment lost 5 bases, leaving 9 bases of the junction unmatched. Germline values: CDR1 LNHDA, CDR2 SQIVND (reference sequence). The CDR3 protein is CASSANRGRDTIYF. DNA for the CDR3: TGTGCCAGTAGTGCTAACAGGGGAAGAGACACCATATATTTT.

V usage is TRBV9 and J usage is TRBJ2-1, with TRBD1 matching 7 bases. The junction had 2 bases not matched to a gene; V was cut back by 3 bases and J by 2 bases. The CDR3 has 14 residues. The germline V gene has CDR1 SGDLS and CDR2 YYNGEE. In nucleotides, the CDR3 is TGTGCCAGCAGCGAGGGGACAGCCTACAATGAGCAGTTCTTC. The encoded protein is CASSEGTAYNEQFF. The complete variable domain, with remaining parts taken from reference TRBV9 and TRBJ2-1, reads DSGVTQTPKHLITATGQRVTLRCSPRSGDLSVYWYQQSLDQGLQFLIQYYNGEERAKGNILERFSAQQFPDLHSELNLSSLELGDSALYFCASSEGTAYNEQFFGPGTRLTVL.

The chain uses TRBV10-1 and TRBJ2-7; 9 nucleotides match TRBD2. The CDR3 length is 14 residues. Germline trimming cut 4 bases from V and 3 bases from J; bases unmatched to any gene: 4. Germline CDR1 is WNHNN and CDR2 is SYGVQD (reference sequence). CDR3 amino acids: CASSAPSGVYEQYF. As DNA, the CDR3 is TGCGCCAGCAGTGCACCTAGCGGGGTCTACGAGCAGTACTTC.

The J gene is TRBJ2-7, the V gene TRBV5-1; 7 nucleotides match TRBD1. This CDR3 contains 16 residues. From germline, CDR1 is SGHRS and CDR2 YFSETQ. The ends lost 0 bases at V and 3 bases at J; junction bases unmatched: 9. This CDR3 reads CASSLATGQALYEQYF. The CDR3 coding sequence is TGCGCCAGCAGCTTGGCTACCGGACAGGCCCTCTACGAGCAGTACTTC.

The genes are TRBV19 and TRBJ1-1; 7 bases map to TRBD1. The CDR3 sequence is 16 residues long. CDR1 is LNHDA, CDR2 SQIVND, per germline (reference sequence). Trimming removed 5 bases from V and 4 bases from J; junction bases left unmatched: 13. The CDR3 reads CASSSTSNRGGTEAFF. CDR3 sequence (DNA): TGTGCCAGTAGTTCCACTTCTAACAGGGGAGGCACTGAAGCTTTCTTT. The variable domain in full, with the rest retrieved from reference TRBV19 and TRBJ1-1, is DGGITQSPKYLFRKEGQNVTLSCEQNLNHDAMYWYRQDPGQGLRLIYYSQIVNDFQKGDIAEGYSVSREKKESFPLTVTSAQKNPTAFYLCASSSTSNRGGTEAFFGQGTRLTVV.

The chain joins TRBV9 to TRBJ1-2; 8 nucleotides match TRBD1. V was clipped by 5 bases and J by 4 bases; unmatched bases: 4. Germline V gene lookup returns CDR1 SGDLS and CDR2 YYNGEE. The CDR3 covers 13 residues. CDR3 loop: CASRDRDRYGYTF. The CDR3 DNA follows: TGTGCCAGCAGGGACAGGGATCGCTATGGCTACACCTTC.

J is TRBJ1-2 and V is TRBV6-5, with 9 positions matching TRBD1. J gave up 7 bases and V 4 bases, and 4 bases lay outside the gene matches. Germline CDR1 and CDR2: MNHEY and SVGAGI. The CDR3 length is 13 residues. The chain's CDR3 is CASSWGQGVGYTF. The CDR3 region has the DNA TGTGCCAGCAGTTGGGGACAGGGAGTTGGCTACACCTTC.

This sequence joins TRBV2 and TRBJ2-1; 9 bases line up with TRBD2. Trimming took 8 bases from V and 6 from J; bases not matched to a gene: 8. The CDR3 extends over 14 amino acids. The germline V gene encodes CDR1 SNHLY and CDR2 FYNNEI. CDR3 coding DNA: TGTGCCAGCGCACCGGGACTAGCCTTCAATGAGCAGTTCTTC. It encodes CASAPGLAFNEQFF.

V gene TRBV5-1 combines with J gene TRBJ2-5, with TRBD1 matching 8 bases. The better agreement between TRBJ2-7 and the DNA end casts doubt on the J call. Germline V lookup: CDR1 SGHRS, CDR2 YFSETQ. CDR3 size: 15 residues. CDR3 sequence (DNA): TGCGCCAGCAGCTTGGCCGACAGGGGACGTGACGAGCAGTACTTC. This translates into CASSLADRGRDEQYF.

In nucleotides, the CDR3 is TGTGCCAGCAGCGTAGGGGACTTCTACAATGAGCAGTTCTTC. Encoded protein: CASSVGDFYNEQFF. V gene TRBV9 combines with J gene TRBJ2-1; D perhaps matches TRBD2 (6 bases). V lost 0 bases, J lost 3 bases, and 7 bases lay in between. The CDR3 consists of 14 residues. Germline loops: CDR1 SGDLS, CDR2 YYNGEE.

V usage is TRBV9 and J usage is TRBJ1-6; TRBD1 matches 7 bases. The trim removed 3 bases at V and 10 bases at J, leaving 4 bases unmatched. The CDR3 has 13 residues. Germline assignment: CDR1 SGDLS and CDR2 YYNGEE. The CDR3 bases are TGTGCCAGCAGCGCCGACAGGGAATCACCCCTCCACTTT. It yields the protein CASSADRESPLHF.